This TCR beta chain was captured in a study of blood T cell repertoires in COVID-19. About the research overall: T cells, B-cell-depleted T cells, or PBMCs supplied cDNA or gDNA.

In the study's own analysis: Reference gene primer amplification in the assay estimated nucleated cell counts. The table came from immunoSEQ multiplex PCR; TCRdb's copy has only in-frame clones and leaves some out. The V and J calls and clone size come from that table; D and trimming were worked out from the DNA. The table records about 110,000 clones, roughly 83% of them present only once. The CDR3 length is 16 residues. Deletions cut 1 base from V and 0 bases from J, with 10 bases between. CDR1 and CDR2 (germline): SGHDT, YYEEEE. This receptor was obtained from a human donor in a cohort sampled during active COVID-19. This chain joins TRBV5-6 and TRBJ1-4; D not resolved. Sequenced: peripheral blood. The CDR3 is CASSLLGDPTNEKLFF. CDR3 bases: TGTGCCAGCAGCTTGCTGGGCGATCCAACTAATGAAAAACTGTTTTTT.